What follows are 32 T cell receptor beta chains derived from one specimen sequenced in a study of Graves' ophthalmopathy and Graves' hyperthyroidism. RNA served as the template for amplifying TCR beta CDR3 regions. RT-PCR in the first round used HTBI primers; a second-round multiplex PCR followed. MiXCR, applied by TCRdb to the multiplex PCR reads, yields one record per CDR3 protein. This table has 450,000 or so distinct CDR3 sequences, 13% to 15% appearing once. The source material was blood. The receptors shown here come from a woman aged 25-40 years with Graves' ophthalmopathy.

This clonotype was recorded at least ten times. This chain joins TRBV20-1 and TRBJ2-5; D is uncertain. Trimming removed 0 bases from V and 0 bases from J, with 8 bases in between. This CDR3 spans 14 amino acids. In germline, CDR1 is DFQATT, CDR2 SNEGSKA (reference sequence). CDR3 sequence: CSARDLSDQETQYF. In DNA form, the CDR3 reads TGCAGTGCTAGAGACCTGTCAGACCAAGAGACCCAGTACTTC.

This clonotype has at least ten counts. The chain is built from TRBV24-1 and TRBJ2-5, with D tentatively TRBD2 (6 bases). Per the germline V gene, CDR1 is KGHDR and CDR2 is SFDVKD. This CDR3 is built from 13 residues. Between the trimmed V and J ends, which lost 7 bases and 4 bases, there was a span of 12 bases. This chain's CDR3 is CATRGGGVETQYF. CDR3 coding DNA: TGTGCCACCAGAGGAGGCGGGGTAGAGACCCAGTACTTC.

There are many counts of this clonotype. The chain is built from TRBV20-1 and TRBJ2-7; no firm D call. The CDR3 runs 10 residues. Germline values: CDR1 DFQATT, CDR2 SNEGSKA (reference sequence). The V end was cut by 3 bases, the J end by 3 bases, with 3 bases between. CDR3 amino acids: CSASYYEQYF. CDR3 sequence (DNA): TGCAGTGCTAGCTACTACGAGCAGTACTTC.

This clonotype was found many times. This rearrangement joins TRBV5-1 to TRBJ2-7, with TRBD1 as a possible D gene (6 bases). CDR1 and CDR2 from the germline V gene are SGHRS and YFSETQ. The CDR3 totals 13 residues. The V end was cut by 4 bases, the J end by 6 bases, with 14 bases between. The CDR3: CASSPRGLGEQYF. For the CDR3, the DNA is TGCGCCAGCAGCCCGAGGGGGTTGGGCGAGCAGTACTTC.

This sequence joins TRBV5-5 and TRBJ2-7, with a tentative D call TRBD1 (6 bases). V lost 6 bases, J lost 1 base, and 17 bases lay in between. The CDR3 totals 15 residues. Germline lookup yields CDR1 SGHKS and CDR2 YYEKEE (reference sequence). The CDR3 loop is CASNRQGYGSYEQYF. For the CDR3, the DNA is TGTGCCAGCAACCGGCAGGGGTACGGATCCTACGAGCAGTACTTC.

There are many counts of this clonotype. This rearrangement joins TRBV20-1 to TRBJ1-3; 7 bases fit TRBD1. CDR1 is DFQATT, CDR2 SNEGSKA, per germline (reference sequence). The CDR3 runs to 17 residues. The ends lost 3 bases at V and 4 bases at J; junction bases unmatched: 15. The CDR3 spells CSARGPTTGPSGNTIYF. CDR3 in DNA: TGCAGTGCTAGGGGTCCAACGACAGGGCCATCGGGAAACACCATATATTTT.

In this sample, this clonotype turned up many times. The junction does not match germline at one end; this may be a read error. The chain couples TRBV6-1 to TRBJ2-2; weak D call: TRBD2 (5 bases). The length of the CDR3 is 13 residues. Germline-derived CDR1 and CDR2 are MNHNS and SASEGT. The CDR3 loop reads CASSELETGELSF. The CDR3 DNA follows: TGTGCCAGCAGTGAACTGGAGACCGGGGAGCTGTCTTTT.

This clonotype was detected ten times or more. The DNA for the CDR3 is TGTGCCAGCAGTTTAGGGAAGTACACTGAAGCTTTCTTT. This translates into CASSLGKYTEAFF. This chain uses TRBV12-3 or TRBV12-4 with TRBJ1-1; D is unresolved. The V end lost 1 base, the J end lost 3 bases, and 6 bases lay between the germline ends. CDR3 size: 13 residues.

This clonotype has a count of ten or more. The V and J genes are TRBV12-3 or TRBV12-4 and TRBJ2-6; D gene ambiguous. Trimming removed 7 bases from V and 0 bases from J, with 10 bases in between. The CDR3 extends over 15 amino acids. DNA for the CDR3: TGTGCCAGCACCCGTCAGCTCTCTGGGGCCAACGTCCTGACTTTC. As protein: CASTRQLSGANVLTF.

This clonotype has ten or more counts. This chain connects TRBV29-1 to TRBJ1-2; 9 bases are shared with TRBD1. The CDR3 totals 17 residues. CDR1 is SQVTM and CDR2 is ANQGSEA in the germline V gene. J gave up 0 bases and V 5 bases, and 13 bases lay outside the gene matches. The CDR3 spells CSVSPAGQGVSNYGYTF. The CDR3 region has the DNA TGCAGCGTTTCTCCCGCGGGACAGGGTGTCTCTAACTATGGCTACACCTTC.

Written as DNA, the CDR3 is TGTGCCGCGGCCGGGACTCGCTCCTACGAGCAGTACTTC. This encodes CAAAGTRSYEQYF. The rearrangement uses TRBV15 and TRBJ2-7, with a tentative D call TRBD2 (6 bases). This CDR3 is built from 13 residues. With 11 bases removed from V and 0 bases from J, the gap between germline ends came to 14 bases. Germline-derived CDR1 and CDR2 are LNHNV and YYDKDF (reference sequence).

This clonotype was seen at least ten times. The V call is TRBV10-3, the J call TRBJ2-5, with D possibly TRBD2 on 6 matching bases. Germline V gene lookup returns CDR1 ENHRY and CDR2 SYGVKD. The CDR3 sequence is 12 residues long. Trimming stripped 4 bases from V and 4 bases from J, with 7 bases between. Here the CDR3 reads CAISVGGETQYF. In DNA, the CDR3 is TGTGCCATCAGTGTGGGAGGAGAGACCCAGTACTTC.

As to this clonotype: Possible read error: a much larger clone is one base away. This rearrangement joins TRBV2 to TRBJ2-2; 9 nucleotides match TRBD1. CDR1 SNHLY and CDR2 FYNNEI come from the germline V gene. This CDR3 spans 16 amino acids. Trimming at V came to 7 bases and at J to 6 bases, leaving 12 bases not matched to a gene. CDR3 nucleotide sequence: TGTGCCAGCACCTACGGCGGGACAGGGAGGCCCGGGGAGCTGTTTTTT. It encodes CASTYGGTGRPGELFF.

This clonotype was seen more than once but under ten times. The rearrangement links TRBV18 to TRBJ2-5, with 8 positions matching TRBD2. J was trimmed by 3 bases and V by 4 bases; bases with no gene match: 4. This CDR3 contains 14 residues. Per the germline V gene, CDR1 is KGHSH and CDR2 is LQKENI. The CDR3 region is CASSLGAGEETQYF. CDR3 coding DNA: TGTGCCAGCTCACTCGGAGCGGGGGAAGAGACCCAGTACTTC.

This clonotype came up many times. This chain joins TRBV4-2 and TRBJ2-7; TRBD1 aligns across 11 bases. The CDR3 is 15 residues long. Germline V gene data show CDR1 as LGHNA and CDR2 as YNFKEQ. The V gene end was trimmed by 3 bases and the J gene end by 4 bases; junction bases not matched to a gene: 5. As DNA, the CDR3 is TGTGCCAGCAGCCAGGGACAGGGGGGAGTATACGAGCAGTACTTC. Amino acid sequence: CASSQGQGGVYEQYF.

This clonotype was seen repeatedly, ten times or more. The CDR3 region is CASSRRAQGNTGELFF. CDR3 bases: TGTGCCAGCAGCCGAAGAGCACAGGGGAACACCGGGGAGCTGTTTTTT. The V gene is TRBV11-1, the J gene TRBJ2-2; perhaps TRBD1 as D (6 bases). CDR1 and CDR2 from the germline V gene are SGHAT and FQDESV (reference sequence). V shed 5 bases and J shed 1 base, with 14 bases lying between them. The CDR3 consists of 16 residues.

There are many counts of this clonotype. CDR3 in DNA: TGCAGCGCCAGGACAGGCCGCTCCTACGAGCAGTACTTC. Amino acids: CSARTGRSYEQYF. The chain joins TRBV29-1 to TRBJ2-7, with TRBD1 identical over 7 bases. CDR1 and CDR2 (germline): SQVTM, ANQGSEA. The CDR3 has 13 amino acids. The ends lost 7 bases at V and 0 bases at J; junction bases unmatched: 6.

This clonotype occurred many times. The chain links TRBV7-2 to TRBJ1-2; TRBD1 might be the D (5 bases). V lost 6 bases and J 5 bases, leaving 10 bases between the germline ends. Germline values: CDR1 SGHTA, CDR2 FQGNSA. CDR3 length: 12 residues. For the CDR3, the DNA is TGTGCCAGCAGTCGGGACCGGTATGGCTACACCTTC. Amino acid sequence: CASSRDRYGYTF.

The chain carries TRBV6-1 and TRBJ1-2; 8 bases align to TRBD1. CDR1 is MNHNS and CDR2 is SASEGT in the germline V gene. This CDR3 spans 17 amino acids. The J segment lost 1 base and the V segment lost 7 bases, leaving 14 bases of the junction unmatched. CDR3 sequence: CASTQGVTGDFNYGYTF. DNA of the CDR3: TGTGCCAGCACCCAAGGGGTGACAGGGGATTTTAACTATGGCTACACCTTC.

This clonotype occurred many times. The chain employs TRBV15 and TRBJ1-5; TRBD1 agrees at 9 bases. CDR3 length: 18 amino acids. Germline lookup yields CDR1 LNHNV and CDR2 YYDKDF (reference sequence). The junction had 10 bases not matched to a gene; V was cut back by 0 bases and J by 4 bases. This CDR3 is CATSRDGLGGTGNQPQHF. The CDR3 DNA is TGTGCCACCAGCAGAGATGGGCTCGGCGGGACAGGGAATCAGCCCCAGCATTTT.

This clonotype showed up many times. This chain connects TRBV27 to TRBJ1-2; D unresolved. Trimming pared 3 bases from V and 3 bases from J, leaving 8 bases between. Per germline, CDR1 MNHEY and CDR2 SMNVEV (reference sequence). The CDR3 runs 13 residues. The CDR3 DNA reads TGTGCCAGCAGTTTGTACTCCGACTATGGCTACACCTTC. Translated: CASSLYSDYGYTF.

Many counts were recorded for this clonotype. This chain links TRBV6-2 or TRBV6-3 with TRBJ2-5, with 10 bases aligning to TRBD2. CDR3 size: 17 residues. Unmatched junction bases numbered 14, after V lost 5 bases and J lost 5 bases. CDR1 is MNHEY, CDR2 SVGEGT, per germline. CDR3 sequence: CASSPSSGGPLAETQYF. CDR3 bases: TGTGCCAGCAGTCCCAGTAGCGGGGGGCCATTGGCGGAGACCCAGTACTTC.

As concerns this clonotype: The junction does not match germline at one end; this may be a read error. The V call is TRBV24-1, the J call TRBJ1-5; D possibly corresponds to TRBD1 (5 bases). CDR3 size: 15 residues. Germline V gene lookup returns CDR1 KGHDR and CDR2 SFDVKD. The CDR3 bases are TGTGCTACCAGTGATGGGGATAGGGGTGGTCAGCCCCAGCATTTT. This translates into CATSDGDRGGQPQHF.

The table lists this clonotype with a few counts. The chain employs TRBV18 and TRBJ1-6, with 10 bases that match TRBD1. Germline V gene sequence: CDR1 KGHSH, CDR2 LQKENI. This CDR3 comprises 16 residues. Unmatched junction bases numbered 12, after V lost 6 bases and J lost 10 bases. DNA of the CDR3: TGTGCCAGCTCCCTCACCGGGACAGGGGTTCAGTCACCCCTCCACTTT. Translation: CASSLTGTGVQSPLHF.

This clonotype was detected only a few times. DNA for the CDR3: TGCGCCAGCAGCTTGGAGGCAGTCCAAGAGACCCAGTACTTC. Translation gives CASSLEAVQETQYF. The genes are TRBV5-1 and TRBJ2-5; D remains ambiguous. Looked up from germline, CDR1 is SGHRS and CDR2 is YFSETQ. The CDR3 length is 14 residues. V dropped 0 bases and J dropped 1 base, with 7 bases sitting between them.

This chain joins TRBV20-1 and TRBJ2-5, with 7 bases that match TRBD2. CDR3 length: 16 amino acids. Germline lookup yields CDR1 DFQATT and CDR2 SNEGSKA (reference sequence). V lost 6 bases, J lost 5 bases, and 18 bases stayed unmatched. The CDR3 loop reads CSATRKGLSRLETQYF. The CDR3 DNA reads as TGCAGTGCGACGCGGAAGGGACTATCGCGTCTGGAGACCCAGTACTTC.

The sample holds a few counts of this clonotype. Given a much more abundant clone one base away, this may be a read error. The CDR3 carries no conserved terminal phenylalanine or tryptophan, so it likely arises from a read error. J is TRBJ1-5 and V is TRBV2; TRBD1 agrees at 12 bases. Per germline, CDR1 SNHLY and CDR2 FYNNEI. The V gene end was trimmed by 7 bases and the J gene end by 2 bases; junction bases not matched to a gene: 3. This CDR3 region has 15 residues. Here the CDR3 DNA reads TGTGCCAGCACCGGGACAGGGGGCGGCAATCAGCCCCAGCATGTT. Encoded protein: CASTGTGGGNQPQHV.

This clonotype was observed many times. This chain links TRBV12-3 or TRBV12-4 with TRBJ2-7; TRBD2 aligns across 10 bases. The V segment lost 6 bases and the J segment 2 bases; nucleotides outside the gene matches: 7. This CDR3 region has 15 residues. The DNA for the CDR3 is TGTGCCAGCAGCCGGGAGCGGGAGGGAACCTACGAGCAGTACTTC. This encodes CASSREREGTYEQYF.

There are a few counts of this clonotype. The J gene is TRBJ1-2, the V gene TRBV6-5; no clear D. Germline V gives CDR1 MNHEY, CDR2 SVGAGI. The length of the CDR3 is 15 residues. The V end lost 0 bases, the J end lost 2 bases, and 10 bases lay between the germline ends. CDR3 loop: CASSYSRLVNYGYTF. The CDR3, as DNA: TGTGCCAGCAGTTACTCGAGGCTGGTAAACTATGGCTACACCTTC.

This clonotype was observed at least ten times. The chain employs TRBV24-1 and TRBJ2-2, with 8 bases identical to TRBD1. This CDR3 region has 15 residues. V was clipped by 3 bases and J by 5 bases; unmatched bases: 4. In germline, CDR1 is KGHDR, CDR2 SFDVKD. DNA for the CDR3: TGTGCCACCAGTGATCCAGGACAGGGAACCGGGGAGCTGTTTTTT. Translating it yields CATSDPGQGTGELFF.

This chain connects TRBV19 to TRBJ1-1; D uncertain. The CDR3 totals 15 residues. The germline V and J ends were trimmed by 3 bases and 6 bases, with 17 bases remaining between them. Germline V gives CDR1 LNHDA, CDR2 SQIVND (reference sequence). DNA of the CDR3: TGTGCCAGTAGTATCCGGGCCGTTCTGCAGCCTGAAGCTTTCTTT. As protein: CASSIRAVLQPEAFF.

This clonotype was counted many times. The chain carries TRBV27 and TRBJ1-1; the D gene is possibly TRBD1 (5 bases). The CDR3 has 13 amino acids. Germline V gene lookup returns CDR1 MNHEY and CDR2 SMNVEV (reference sequence). The ends were cut back, 2 bases at V and 4 bases at J, with 8 bases in the middle. The CDR3 here is CASSLLGTTEAFF. In nucleotides, the CDR3 is TGTGCCAGCAGTTTACTTGGGACCACTGAAGCTTTCTTT.